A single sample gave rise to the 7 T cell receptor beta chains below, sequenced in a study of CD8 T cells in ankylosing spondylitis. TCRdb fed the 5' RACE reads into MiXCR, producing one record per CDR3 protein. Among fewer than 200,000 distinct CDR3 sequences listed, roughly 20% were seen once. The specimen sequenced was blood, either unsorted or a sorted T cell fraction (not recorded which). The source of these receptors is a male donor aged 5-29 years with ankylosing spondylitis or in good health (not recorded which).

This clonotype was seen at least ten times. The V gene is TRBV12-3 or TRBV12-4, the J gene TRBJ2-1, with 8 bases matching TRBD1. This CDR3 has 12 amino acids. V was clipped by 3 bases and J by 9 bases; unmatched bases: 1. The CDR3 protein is CASSFTGGEQFF. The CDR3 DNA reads TGTGCCAGCAGTTTCACAGGGGGTGAGCAGTTCTTC.

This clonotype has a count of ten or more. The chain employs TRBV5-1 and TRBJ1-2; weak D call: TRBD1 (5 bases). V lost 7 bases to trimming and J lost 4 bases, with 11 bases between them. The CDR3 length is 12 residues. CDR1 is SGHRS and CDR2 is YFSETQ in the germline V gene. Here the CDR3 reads CASPTATYGYTF. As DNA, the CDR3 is TGCGCCAGCCCGACAGCCACCTATGGCTACACCTTC. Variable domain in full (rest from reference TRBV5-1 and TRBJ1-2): KAGVTQTPRYLIKTRGQQVTLSCSPISGHRSVSWYQQTPGQGLQFLFEYFSETQRNKGNFPGRFSGRQFSNSRSEMNVSTLELGDSALYLCASPTATYGYTFGSGTRLTVV.

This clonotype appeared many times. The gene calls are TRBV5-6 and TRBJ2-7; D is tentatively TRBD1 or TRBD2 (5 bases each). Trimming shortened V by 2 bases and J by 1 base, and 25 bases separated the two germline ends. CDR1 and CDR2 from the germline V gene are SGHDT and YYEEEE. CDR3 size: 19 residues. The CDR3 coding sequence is TGTGCCAGCAGCTTACGTCCGGGACGGCTTTCTCCCCTATCCTACGAGCAGTACTTC. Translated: CASSLRPGRLSPLSYEQYF.

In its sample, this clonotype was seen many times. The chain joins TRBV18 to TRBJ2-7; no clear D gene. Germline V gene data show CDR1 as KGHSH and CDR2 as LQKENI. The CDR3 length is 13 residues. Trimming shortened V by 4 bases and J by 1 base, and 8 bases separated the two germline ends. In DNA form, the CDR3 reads TGTGCCAGCTCACGCGACGGTTCCTACGAGCAGTACGTC. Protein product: CASSRDGSYEQYV.

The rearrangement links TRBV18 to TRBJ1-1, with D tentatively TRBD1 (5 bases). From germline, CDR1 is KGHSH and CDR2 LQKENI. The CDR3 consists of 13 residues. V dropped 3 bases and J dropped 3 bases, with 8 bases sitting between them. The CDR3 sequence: CASSPLRDTEAFF. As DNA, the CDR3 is TGTGCCAGCTCACCCCTCAGGGACACTGAAGCTTTCTTT.

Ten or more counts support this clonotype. The CDR3 reads CASSFRRGQFF. In DNA form, the CDR3 reads TGTGCCAGCAGTTTTCGGAGAGGACAGTTCTTC. The J gene is TRBJ2-1, the V gene TRBV12-3 or TRBV12-4; D gene unclear. Trimming took 3 bases from V and 13 from J, leaving 10 bases between them. The CDR3 sequence is 11 residues long.

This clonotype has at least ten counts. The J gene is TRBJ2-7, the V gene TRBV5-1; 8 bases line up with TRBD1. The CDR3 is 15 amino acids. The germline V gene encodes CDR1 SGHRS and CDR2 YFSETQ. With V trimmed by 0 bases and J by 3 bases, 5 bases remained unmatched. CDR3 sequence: CASSLDGTGLYEQYF. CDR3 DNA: TGCGCCAGCAGCTTGGATGGGACAGGCCTCTACGAGCAGTACTTC.